The clone carrying this T cell receptor (beta chain) was seen repeatedly, ten times or more. Its antigen is not identified. This entry comes from a study of Graves' ophthalmopathy and Graves' hyperthyroidism. Study-level points and caveats: Sensitivity reached nearly 71% and specificity under 85% when the model predicted ophthalmopathy progression.

The CDR3 contains 14 residues. CDR1 and CDR2 from the germline V gene are SGHNT and YENEEA. V was cut by 5 bases and J by 7 bases, with 18 bases left in between. TCR beta CDR3 regions were amplified from RNA transcripts. HTBI-primed first-round RT-PCR preceded second-round multiplex PCR. TCRdb re-analysed the multiplex PCR reads in MiXCR, keeping a single row per CDR3 protein. The sample carries under 350,000 distinct CDR3 sequences, about 17% recorded once. Presentation of ophthalmopathy in the donors involved moderate-to-severe activity, CAS ≥3, NOSPECS ≥4 and a duration under 3 months. Clinical symptoms, serum thyroxine, TRAb, thyroid ultrasound and orbital computed tomography determined diagnosis. A roughly 10 ml volume of fresh peripheral blood provided the PBMCs.

Material: peripheral blood. The rearrangement links TRBV11-3 to TRBJ2-7; D ambiguous. This TCR was recovered from an adult man with Graves' ophthalmopathy. In nucleotides, the CDR3 is TGTGCCAGCAGCCCGGTTGGTCCGGGCGGTGAGCAGTACTTC. Encoded protein: CASSPVGPGGEQYF.